The rows below give T cell receptor beta chains drawn from one sample of a study of cytotoxic CD8 clonotypes in ibrutinib-treated CLL. Assay used: immunoSEQ multiplex PCR; TCRdb lists only in-frame clones, some missing. The data hold more than 300,000 clones, with almost 80% observed a single time. Sequences were derived from PBMCs, sampled before ibrutinib treatment. These receptors all come from a human donor with chronic lymphocytic leukemia. Both conserved end residues are part of each CDR3. The order of the fields is V gene, clone size, J gene, D gene, CDR3 DNA, CDR3 protein. The D gene is left open where the match is weak. Clone size is stated in some rows and not others, as once, few, many or a class when expanded.

>TRBV2|NA|TRBJ2-7|TRBD2
TGTGCCAGCAGTGGAACTAGCGGGAGGGCCTTCTACGAGCAGTACTTC
CASSGTSGRAFYEQYF
>TRBV10-1|NA|TRBJ2-1|NA
TGCGCCAGCAGTGAGTCGAGTCGCGAGCAGTTCTTC
CASSESSREQFF
>TRBV19|NA|TRBJ1-3|TRBD1
TGTGCCAGTCGTAAGAGCGGACAGGGACAAGTATCGGACACCATATATTTT
CASRKSGQGQVSDTIYF
>TRBV5-1|NA|TRBJ1-2|TRBD1
TGCGCCAGCAGCTTGGACGGGACAGCGTCCCTTGGCTACACCTTC
CASSLDGTASLGYTF
>TRBV7-3|NA|TRBJ1-2|NA
TGTGCCAGCAGCTTAAGAGGGGCAGCTGGCTACACCTTC
CASSLRGAAGYTF
>TRBV4-3|NA|TRBJ2-1|TRBD1
TGCGCCAGCAGCCAAGATGTGGTCGGGACAGTTTACAATGAGCAGTTCTTC
CASSQDVVGTVYNEQFF
>TRBV4-1|NA|TRBJ1-1|NA
TGCGCCAGCAGCCAAGATCCTTGGTCTTCCGAGGACAGATACAACACTGAAGCTTTCTTT
CASSQDPWSSEDRYNTEAFF
>TRBV4-1|NA|TRBJ1-5|NA
TGCGCCAGCAGCCAACTTCCCGGGGGCATGAGCAATCAGCCCCAGCATTTT
CASSQLPGGMSNQPQHF
>TRBV7-2|NA|TRBJ2-1|NA
TGTGCCAGCAGCCGAATAGCTAATGAGCAGTTCTTC
CASSRIANEQFF
>TRBV5-1|NA|TRBJ2-7|TRBD2
TGCGCCAGCAGCTTATCCAGCGGGAGTTATGAGCAGTACTTC
CASSLSSGSYEQYF
>TRBV2|few|TRBJ2-7|TRBD1
TGTGCCAGCAGTCCTGGGACAGGGGTTTCGGGCGAGCAGTACTTC
CASSPGTGVSGEQYF
>TRBV5-1|few|TRBJ1-2|NA
TGCGCCAGCAGCTTGGTGCAGCGCTATGGCTACACCTTC
CASSLVQRYGYTF
>TRBV9|NA|TRBJ2-7|TRBD1
TGTGCCAGCAGCGTATCCGGGACAGGGGGCTACGAGCAGTACTTC
CASSVSGTGGYEQYF
>TRBV5-1|NA|TRBJ1-2|NA
TGCGCCAGCAGCCCCGGGGACGCAGGCTATGGCTACACCTTC
CASSPGDAGYGYTF
>TRBV7-3|NA|TRBJ2-7|TRBD2
TGTGCCAGCAGCTTATTTACCGTAGCTAGCGGGAGCTACGAGCAGTACTTC
CASSLFTVASGSYEQYF
>TRBV19|NA|TRBJ1-2|NA
TGTGCCAGTAGTATAGACCCCACGAAGGGGCACTATGGCTACACCTTC
CASSIDPTKGHYGYTF
>TRBV4-1|NA|TRBJ2-7|NA
TGCGCCAGCAGCCAAGAAAGTTCAACCTACGAGCAGTACTTC
CASSQESSTYEQYF
>TRBV27|NA|TRBJ2-5|TRBD1
TGTGCCAGCAGTGCCACAGGGGTGGGGAAGACCCAGTACTTC
CASSATGVGKTQYF
>TRBV5-1|few|TRBJ2-1|NA
TGCGCCAGCAGCTTGGCCCTCAATGAGCAGTTCTTC
CASSLALNEQFF
>TRBV11-2|NA|TRBJ2-1|NA
TGTGCCAGCAGCTTAGTGAGTATAGACGCCATGTACAATGAGCAGTTCTTC
CASSLVSIDAMYNEQFF
>TRBV5-4|NA|TRBJ2-1|NA
TGTGCCAGCAGCTTGTTCCCCACGGAGTTTGAGCAGTTCTTC
CASSLFPTEFEQFF
>TRBV7-2|NA|TRBJ2-2|TRBD2
TGTGCCAGCAGCTCGACTAGCGGGACCGGGGAGCTGTTTTTT
CASSSTSGTGELFF
>TRBV10-3|NA|TRBJ1-3|NA
TGTGCCATCAGTGGGGGACGGGATCTCTCTGGAAACACCATATATTTT
CAISGGRDLSGNTIYF
>TRBV7-9|NA|TRBJ2-7|TRBD2
TGTGCCAGCAGCTTAGCCCCAAGACTAGCGGATACCTACGAGCAGTACTTC
CASSLAPRLADTYEQYF
>TRBV4-1|NA|TRBJ1-4|NA
TGCGCCAGCAGCTATAACACCGGTTTGGATGAAAAACTGTTTTTT
CASSYNTGLDEKLFF
>TRBV15|NA|TRBJ1-5|NA
TGTGCCACCAGCAGAGAAACTGTTCAGCCCCAGCATTTT
CATSRETVQPQHF
>TRBV11-3|NA|TRBJ2-7|NA
TGTGCCAGCAGCTGGGGGCCAAACGCCGAGCAGTACTTC
CASSWGPNAEQYF
>TRBV27|NA|TRBJ2-7|TRBD2
TGTGCCAGCAGACCCGGACTAGCGGGAGGGTTTTACGAGCAGTACTTC
CASRPGLAGGFYEQYF
>TRBV9|NA|TRBJ2-1|TRBD2
TGTGCCAGCAGCGTAGGGACTAGCGGGAGGCAGAATGAGCAGTTCTTC
CASSVGTSGRQNEQFF
>TRBV29-1|NA|TRBJ1-1|NA
TGCAGCGTTCGTGGAATCGCTGAAGCTTTCTTT
CSVRGIAEAFF
>TRBV4-3|NA|TRBJ2-7|TRBD2
TGCGCCAGCACCCCGTCCAGCGGGAGATTCTACGAGCAGTACTTC
CASTPSSGRFYEQYF
>TRBV6-5|few|TRBJ1-1|NA
TGTGCCAGCACTGGGGTTGGCACTGAAGCTTTCTTT
CASTGVGTEAFF
>TRBV7-7|few|TRBJ2-3|NA
TGTGCTAGCAGCGAGGGACTCACATCAGATACGCAGTATTTT
CASSEGLTSDTQYF
>TRBV6-5|NA|TRBJ2-6|NA
TGTGCCAGCAGTTACCGGGGAAACTCTGGGGCCAACGTCCTGACTTTC
CASSYRGNSGANVLTF
>TRBV9|NA|TRBJ2-2|TRBD1
TGTGCCAGCAGCGTCGACCGGGACAGGGAGAAAAACACCGGGGAGCTGTTTTTT
CASSVDRDREKNTGELFF
>TRBV5-4|NA|TRBJ1-1|NA
TGTGCCAGCAGCTTGGACAGCATGAACACTGAAGCTTTCTTT
CASSLDSMNTEAFF
>TRBV7-2|NA|TRBJ1-1|NA
TGTGCCAGCAGCCTCGGGTGGCAGAACACTGAAGCTTTCTTT
CASSLGWQNTEAFF
>TRBV29-1|NA|TRBJ2-1|TRBD2
TGCAGCGTTGCCCGGACTAGCGGGACAGACAGTGAGCAGTTCTTC
CSVARTSGTDSEQFF
>TRBV5-4|NA|TRBJ2-3|TRBD2
TGTGCCAGCAGCGGATGGACTAGCGGGACTAATACGCAGTATTTT
CASSGWTSGTNTQYF
>TRBV21-1|NA|TRBJ2-7|NA
TGTGCCAGCAGCAGCCACAGGGGCCCTCCCTCCGAGCAGTACTTC
CASSSHRGPPSEQYF
>TRBV11-2|once|TRBJ1-1|TRBD1
TGTGCCAGCAGCCCGGCGGCGACAGGGGCTGAAGCTTTCTTT
CASSPAATGAEAFF
>TRBV4-3|NA|TRBJ2-7|NA
TGCGCCAGCAGCCAAGGGGCTGCGAGAGAAGGTTCCTACGAGCAGTACTTC
CASSQGAAREGSYEQYF